A single sample is the source of the 8 T cell receptor beta chains below, sequenced in a study of response to subunit inactivated influenza vaccine. Each CDR3 protein gets one entry after TCRdb re-called the RT-PCR reads with MiXCR. Of 650,000 to 800,000 distinct CDR3 sequences listed, over 11% are singletons. The sample here was PBMCs from blood, taken roughly 2 weeks before vaccination. Receptor source: a man between 50 and 59 years old who received an inactivated influenza vaccine.

This clonotype was detected many times. The rearrangement links TRBV2 to TRBJ2-2; unclear D gene. Germline lookup yields CDR1 SNHLY and CDR2 FYNNEI. Trimming pared 8 bases from V and 5 bases from J, leaving 3 bases between. The CDR3 is made up of 10 amino acids. This chain's CDR3 is CASGTGELFF. The CDR3 nucleotides are TGTGCCAGCGGGACCGGGGAGCTGTTTTTT.

This clonotype was counted a few times. The genes are TRBV5-1 and TRBJ2-3; the match to TRBD2 covers 8 bases. The V segment lost 4 bases and the J segment 3 bases; nucleotides outside the gene matches: 10. Looked up from germline, CDR1 is SGHRS and CDR2 is YFSETQ. The CDR3 is made up of 16 amino acids. As DNA, the CDR3 is TGCGCCAGCAGCATCCCGGGACTAGGTGAGACAGATACGCAGTATTTT. Translated, it gives CASSIPGLGETDTQYF.

The chain employs TRBV6-2 or TRBV6-3 and TRBJ2-1; D is unclear. The ends were cut back, 2 bases at V and 4 bases at J, with 12 bases in the middle. CDR1 and CDR2 (germline): MNHEY, SVGEGT. CDR3 length equals 15 residues. The CDR3 region is CASSYLQVRYNEQFF. The CDR3 bases are TGTGCCAGCAGTTACCTGCAGGTCAGGTACAATGAGCAGTTCTTC.

The V gene is TRBV12-3 or TRBV12-4, the J gene TRBJ2-7, with 9 bases matching TRBD1. Trimming removed 2 bases from V and 6 bases from J; junction bases left unmatched: 14. CDR3 size: 17 residues. The CDR3: CASSLTVGGTGIFEQYF. DNA for the CDR3: TGTGCCAGCAGTTTAACAGTCGGGGGGACAGGGATCTTCGAGCAGTACTTC.

The sample holds many counts of this clonotype. This chain links TRBV2 with TRBJ1-2; 8 bases match TRBD1. The CDR3 contains 15 residues. Germline V gene data show CDR1 as SNHLY and CDR2 as FYNNEI. The V segment lost 6 bases and the J segment 4 bases; nucleotides outside the gene matches: 10. The CDR3: CASRSGTGAFYGYTF. CDR3 nucleotides: TGTGCCAGCAGGAGCGGGACAGGAGCCTTCTATGGCTACACCTTC.

In this sample, this clonotype turned up a few times. V is TRBV20-1 and J is TRBJ2-3, with D hard to call. The CDR3 is made up of 15 amino acids. Trimming took 0 bases from V and 5 from J, leaving 15 bases between them. CDR1 DFQATT and CDR2 SNEGSKA come from the germline V gene (reference sequence). Here the CDR3 reads CSARDVRRPQDTQYF. CDR3 nucleotide sequence: TGCAGTGCTAGAGATGTTCGTCGCCCCCAAGATACGCAGTATTTT.

In this sample, this clonotype turned up a few times. CDR3 residues: CATPRRGDTGELFF. DNA of the CDR3: TGTGCCACCCCGCGGAGGGGTGACACCGGGGAGCTGTTTTTT. The rearrangement links TRBV6-7 to TRBJ2-2; possible D gene TRBD2, 6 bases. TRBV6-7 qualifies as an ORF whose function is uncertain. The CDR3 loop spans 14 amino acids. V dropped 10 bases and J dropped 3 bases, with 15 bases sitting between them.

This clonotype was seen only once. The chain combines TRBV9 with TRBJ2-1; possible D gene TRBD1, 7 bases. The CDR3 extends over 17 amino acids. CDR1 and CDR2 (germline): SGDLS, YYNGEE. The V gene lost 4 bases and the J gene lost 8 bases, with 25 bases spanning the gap. The CDR3 sequence: CASSPRGGRGVFYEQFF. In DNA, the CDR3 is TGTGCCAGCAGCCCACGTGGGGGCAGGGGGGTGTTTTATGAGCAGTTCTTC.